The 28 T cell receptor beta chains below were found in one sample sequenced in a study of response to subunit inactivated influenza vaccine. TCRdb ran MiXCR on the RT-PCR reads and lists one entry per CDR3 protein. The sample includes around 790,000 distinct CDR3 sequences, less than 25% of them seen just once. The sample in question was PBMCs from blood, obtained 4 to 6 days after vaccination. These receptors all come from a man aged 50 or older who received an inactivated influenza vaccine.

This clonotype was seen a few times. The chain links TRBV6-2 or TRBV6-3 to TRBJ2-1; 7 positions agree with TRBD1. Germline CDR1 is MNHEY and CDR2 is SVGEGT. With V trimmed by 5 bases and J by 9 bases, 13 bases remained unmatched. This CDR3 region has 15 residues. The chain's CDR3 is CASSLGQAGAGEQFF. Written as DNA, the CDR3 is TGTGCCAGCAGTCTAGGACAGGCCGGGGCAGGTGAGCAGTTCTTC.

The chain employs TRBV29-1 and TRBJ2-1; 10 nucleotides line up with TRBD2. The J segment lost 2 bases and the V segment lost 4 bases, leaving 5 bases of the junction unmatched. Germline V gives CDR1 SQVTM, CDR2 ANQGSEA. The CDR3 runs 15 residues. CDR3 nucleotide sequence: TGCAGCGTTGGACCCACTAGCGGGACCTACAATGAGCAGTTCTTC. It specifies CSVGPTSGTYNEQFF.

V usage is TRBV9 and J usage is TRBJ1-1; no firm D call. CDR3 length: 15 amino acids. Trimming removed 4 bases from V and 1 base from J, with 14 bases in between. Germline values: CDR1 SGDLS, CDR2 YYNGEE. The CDR3 sequence is CASSSTVVGNTEAFF. In nucleotides, the CDR3 is TGTGCCAGCAGCTCCACCGTGGTGGGGAACACTGAAGCTTTCTTT. The whole variable domain, remainder taken from reference TRBV9 and TRBJ1-1, is DSGVTQTPKHLITATGQRVTLRCSPRSGDLSVYWYQQSLDQGLQFLIQYYNGEERAKGNILERFSAQQFPDLHSELNLSSLELGDSALYFCASSSTVVGNTEAFFGQGTRLTVV.

This clonotype turned up a few times. The rearrangement links TRBV5-1 to TRBJ1-1, with D possibly matching TRBD1 (5 bases). Germline V CDR1 and CDR2: SGHRS, YFSETQ. CDR3 length: 15 residues. V gave up 4 bases and J gave up 1 base, with 14 bases separating them. The CDR3 loop is CASSPTGQGNTEAFF. The CDR3 DNA reads as TGCGCCAGCAGCCCCACCGGGCAGGGGAACACTGAAGCTTTCTTT.

This clonotype was found many times. The rearrangement joins TRBV11-2 to TRBJ2-7; no definite D call. CDR3 length: 11 amino acids. Germline loops: CDR1 SGHAT, CDR2 FQNNGV. Trimming stripped 4 bases from V and 6 bases from J, with 7 bases between. CDR3 residues: CASSWSGEQYF. In DNA, the CDR3 is TGTGCCAGCAGCTGGAGTGGCGAGCAGTACTTC.

This clonotype was picked up a small number of times. The chain is built from TRBV10-3 and TRBJ2-3; D call uncertain. CDR3 size: 14 residues. Germline V gene lookup returns CDR1 ENHRY and CDR2 SYGVKD. Trimming took off 10 bases at V and 6 bases at J, with 20 bases between the two ends. The CDR3 region has the DNA TGTGCCACCAAAAACTCCCCGTGGTTGGATACGCAGTATTTT. It translates to CATKNSPWLDTQYF.

The CDR3 sequence is CSARGKPGTSDQNIQYF. DNA of the CDR3: TGCAGTGCTAGAGGCAAGCCCGGGACTAGCGACCAAAACATTCAGTACTTC. The chain links TRBV20-1 to TRBJ2-4, with 10 bases that match TRBD2. The CDR3 consists of 17 residues. CDR1 and CDR2 from the germline V gene are DFQATT and SNEGSKA (reference sequence). V was pared by 1 base and J by 5 bases, with 11 bases of the junction left unmatched.

This clonotype was seen a handful of times. The CDR3 nucleotides are TGCAGTGCTAGGTGGACAGGTCAGAACACTGAAGCTTTCTTT. This codes for CSARWTGQNTEAFF. V usage is TRBV20-1 and J usage is TRBJ1-1; 7 nucleotides match TRBD1. The CDR3 consists of 14 residues. V gave up 3 bases and J gave up 1 base; unmatched junction bases: 5. Germline CDR1 DFQATT, CDR2 SNEGSKA (reference sequence).

This clonotype was counted once. The chain couples TRBV6-1 to TRBJ2-4; 12 bases line up with TRBD2. The CDR3 totals 19 residues. The junction had 14 bases not matched to a gene; V was cut back by 6 bases and J by 2 bases. The germline V gene encodes CDR1 MNHNS and CDR2 SASEGT. CDR3 sequence reads: CASSARLAGALTTKNIQYF. Here the CDR3 DNA reads TGTGCCAGCAGCGCCCGACTAGCGGGGGCCTTGACAACCAAAAACATTCAGTACTTC.

The chain recombines TRBV20-1 with TRBJ2-7; 12 bases line up with TRBD2. V lost 6 bases and J lost 3; bases outside the gene matches: 3. This CDR3 comprises 13 residues. Germline V gene data show CDR1 as DFQATT and CDR2 as SNEGSKA (reference sequence). CDR3 nucleotide sequence: TGCAGTGCCCGGACTAGCGGGAACTACGAGCAGTACTTC. This translates into CSARTSGNYEQYF.

The genes are TRBV29-1 and TRBJ2-3; D possibly corresponds to TRBD2 (6 bases). The germline gives CDR1 SQVTM, CDR2 ANQGSEA. CDR3 length equals 12 residues. Trimming cost V 7 bases and J 10 bases, with 18 bases left between them. CDR3 in DNA: TGCAGCGCCCTCCGCGGGGATAAGGCGCAGTATTTT. Residues: CSALRGDKAQYF.

This clonotype was counted only a few times. J is TRBJ2-7 and V is TRBV10-3, with D perhaps given as TRBD1 or TRBD2 (6 bases each). V was clipped by 3 bases and J by 0 bases, with 27 bases between them. The CDR3 runs 20 residues. Germline CDR1 is ENHRY and CDR2 is SYGVKD. The CDR3, as DNA: TGTGCCATCAGTGACCCCTACGGAGGGGGGAGCGCCTCAGACTCCTACGAGCAGTACTTC. The encoded protein is CAISDPYGGGSASDSYEQYF.

This clonotype occurred a few times. CDR3 in DNA: TGCGCCAGCAGCCAAGATACAGGCGTATACAATGAGCAGTTCTTC. Amino acid sequence: CASSQDTGVYNEQFF. The chain employs TRBV4-3 and TRBJ2-1, with a tentative D call TRBD1 (5 bases). The CDR3 has 15 amino acids. The ends were cut back, 0 bases at V and 4 bases at J, with 10 bases in the middle. Germline V gene lookup returns CDR1 LGHNA and CDR2 YSLEER.

The chain links TRBV12-3 or TRBV12-4 to TRBJ2-6; D gene unclear. The CDR3 is made up of 15 amino acids. Trimming removed 7 bases from V and 0 bases from J, with 10 bases in between. Here the CDR3 DNA reads TGTGCCAGCAAGGCCACGGCCTCTGGGGCCAACGTCCTGACTTTC. This encodes CASKATASGANVLTF.

This clonotype was detected a few times. J is TRBJ2-2 and V is TRBV6-2 or TRBV6-3, with D possibly being TRBD1 (6 bases). The CDR3 extends over 14 amino acids. Germline V gene lookup returns CDR1 MNHEY and CDR2 SVGEGT. The V end lost 6 bases, the J end lost 4 bases, and 12 bases lay between the germline ends. The CDR3 DNA reads TGTGCCAGCAGCAGACAGGTTACCACCGGGGAGCTGTTTTTT. This translates into CASSRQVTTGELFF.

This clonotype was detected a few times. The CDR3: CASKSDRSNQPQHF. The CDR3 region has the DNA TGTGCCAGCAAGTCCGACAGAAGCAATCAGCCCCAGCATTTT. The chain links TRBV2 to TRBJ1-5, with D perhaps matching TRBD1 (5 bases). This CDR3 spans 14 amino acids. Germline CDR1 and CDR2: SNHLY and FYNNEI. The V gene lost 7 bases and the J gene lost 1 base, with 11 bases spanning the gap.

This chain joins TRBV5-1 and TRBJ1-1, with D maybe TRBD1 (5 bases). The CDR3 is made up of 15 amino acids. Trimming shortened V by 0 bases and J by 1 base, and 10 bases separated the two germline ends. Germline loops: CDR1 SGHRS, CDR2 YFSETQ. The CDR3 spells CASSLAPGTNTEAFF. The CDR3 DNA is TGCGCCAGCAGCTTGGCCCCAGGGACGAACACTGAAGCTTTCTTT.

The chain employs TRBV7-2 and TRBJ2-2; tentatively, D is TRBD2 (6 bases). Trimming cost V 7 bases and J 6 bases, with 21 bases left between them. Germline values: CDR1 SGHTA, CDR2 FQGNSA. CDR3 length: 16 residues. CDR3 sequence (DNA): TGTGCCAGCAACTCAAGACTGGGGGGTCCGGCCGGGGAGCTGTTTTTT. Residues: CASNSRLGGPAGELFF.

This clonotype was picked up a small number of times. This chain connects TRBV4-1 to TRBJ1-5; unclear D gene. This CDR3 has 16 amino acids. The ends were cut back, 0 bases at V and 1 base at J, with 10 bases in the middle. Germline loops: CDR1 MGHRA, CDR2 YSYEKL. The CDR3 region is CASSQEVVKSNQPQHF. DNA for the CDR3: TGCGCCAGCAGCCAAGAAGTGGTAAAGAGCAATCAGCCCCAGCATTTT.

The chain carries TRBV9 and TRBJ1-3, with D uncertain. Germline CDR1 reads SGDLS; CDR2 reads YYNGEE. With 0 bases removed from V and 0 bases from J, the gap between germline ends came to 7 bases. The CDR3 is made up of 15 amino acids. The CDR3 region is CASSVGRISGNTIYF. As DNA, the CDR3 is TGTGCCAGCAGCGTAGGCAGGATCTCTGGAAACACCATATATTTT. The entire variable domain, with the rest obtained from reference TRBV9 and TRBJ1-3, is as follows: DSGVTQTPKHLITATGQRVTLRCSPRSGDLSVYWYQQSLDQGLQFLIQYYNGEERAKGNILERFSAQQFPDLHSELNLSSLELGDSALYFCASSVGRISGNTIYFGEGSWLTVV.

This clonotype was seen a few times. The V call is TRBV25-1, the J call TRBJ1-3; D is undetermined. Germline V gene data show CDR1 as MGHDK and CDR2 as SYGVNS. Between the trimmed V and J ends, which lost 5 bases and 6 bases, there was a span of 11 bases. The CDR3 loop spans 13 amino acids. As DNA, the CDR3 is TGTGCCAGCAGTCCCGGGCTACAAAACACCATATATTTT. Translated, it gives CASSPGLQNTIYF.

The chain has TRBV12-3 or TRBV12-4 and TRBJ2-3; 8 nucleotides agree with TRBD2. CDR3 length equals 15 residues. Trimming at V came to 2 bases and at J to 2 bases, leaving 3 bases not matched to a gene. Here the CDR3 reads CASSLRGGNTDTQYF. The CDR3 nucleotides are TGTGCCAGCAGTTTACGGGGGGGTAACACAGATACGCAGTATTTT.

The V and J genes are TRBV4-3 and TRBJ1-1; 8 bases fit TRBD1. Germline trimming cut 3 bases from V and 2 bases from J; bases unmatched to any gene: 5. Germline lookup yields CDR1 LGHNA and CDR2 YSLEER. CDR3 length: 15 amino acids. The CDR3 nucleotides are TGCGCCAGCAGCCACCTTGGACAGGGTAACACTGAAGCTTTCTTT. Its translation: CASSHLGQGNTEAFF.

This clonotype was counted once. V and J are TRBV5-5 and TRBJ2-1, with 7 bases aligning to TRBD1. This CDR3 comprises 15 residues. Per the germline V gene, CDR1 is SGHKS and CDR2 is YYEKEE (reference sequence). V lost 4 bases, J lost 3 bases, and 7 bases stayed unmatched. DNA of the CDR3: TGTGCCAGCAGCACACAGGGGTCGCGCTACAATGAGCAGTTCTTC. Encoded protein: CASSTQGSRYNEQFF.

In DNA form, the CDR3 reads TGTGCCAGCTCACCACCCAGCAGCGGGAGGACGGGGGAGCAGTACTTC. Translated, it gives CASSPPSSGRTGEQYF. The V call is TRBV18, the J call TRBJ2-7; TRBD2 agrees at 9 bases. The CDR3 is made up of 16 amino acids. Losses at the gene ends were 0 bases for V and 7 bases for J; bases not matched to a gene: 10. The germline gives CDR1 KGHSH, CDR2 LQKENI.

V and J are TRBV12-3 or TRBV12-4 and TRBJ1-5; TRBD1 matches 7 bases. There are 13 residues in the CDR3. V was pared by 6 bases and J by 6 bases, with 5 bases of the junction left unmatched. In DNA form, the CDR3 reads TGTGCCAGCAGAAGGGGGCTTGGTCAGCCCCAGCATTTT. It codes for CASRRGLGQPQHF.

In this sample, this clonotype turned up a few times. The J gene is TRBJ2-1, the V gene TRBV29-1; 11 bases fit TRBD2. CDR3 length: 14 residues. V lost 3 bases and J lost 2; bases outside the gene matches: 0. Germline V gene sequence: CDR1 SQVTM, CDR2 ANQGSEA. CDR3 sequence (DNA): TGCAGCGTTGATAGCGGGGGGGCCTACAATGAGCAGTTCTTC. Its protein product is CSVDSGGAYNEQFF.

In this sample, this clonotype turned up a few times. One junction end disagrees with the germline gene, perhaps due to a read error. V gene TRBV20-1 combines with J gene TRBJ2-7, with 8 bases identical to TRBD1. The CDR3 is 14 amino acids. The germline CDR1 and CDR2 sequences are DFQATT and SNEGSKA (reference sequence). The CDR3 here is CSARGRTGTYEQYF. DNA of the CDR3: TGCAGTGCCAGAGGAAGGACAGGGACCTACGAGCAGTACTTC.